This T cell receptor beta chain was documented in a study of blood T cell repertoires in COVID-19. Study-level background: Samples taken during acute and convalescent COVID-19 were collected in the United States, Italy and Spain. PBMCs, B-cell-depleted T cells, or T cells were the source of the cDNA or gDNA that made up the material.

In the source study's methods: Researchers report that nucleated cell counts were estimated from reference gene primer amplification. The data were produced by immunoSEQ multiplex PCR, yet TCRdb's version contains in-frame clones alone and is incomplete. Clone size and V and J calls were adopted from that table, with D and trimming inferred from the DNA. This sample has some 200,000 clones, with about 88% found just once. The sequencing sample was made of peripheral blood. The TCR originated in a woman older than 75 in a cohort sampled during active or convalescent COVID-19.

The CDR3 sequence: CASSLHDRYSYNEQFF. DNA of the CDR3: TGTGCCAGCAGCTTGCACGACAGATACTCCTACAATGAGCAGTTCTTC. The chain uses TRBV11-3 and TRBJ2-1; D is perhaps TRBD1 (5 bases). Between the trimmed V and J ends, which lost 3 bases and 0 bases, there was a span of 12 bases. CDR1 is SGHNT, CDR2 YENEEA, per germline. The CDR3 extends over 16 amino acids.